The next 18 T cell receptor beta chains were all read from a single sample in a study of regulatory T cells in long-lasting Graves disease. To make TCR beta libraries, researchers used iRepertoire HTBI primers and Arm-PCR of CDR3 regions. Each CDR3 protein gets one entry after TCRdb re-called the multiplex PCR reads with MiXCR. This table has a few hundred thousand distinct CDR3 sequences, less than 20% appearing once. Indicated time point: newly diagnosed GD, antithyroid drugs for less than 3 months. The TCR library used RNA extracted from PBMCs. This same sample was also taken into another study, of T cells in Graves' hyperthyroidism and ophthalmopathy.

The sample consisted of peripheral blood mononuclear cells (PBMCs), taken at new diagnosis, from a patient treated with antithyroid drugs. Receptor source: a woman between 18 and 29 years old with Graves disease.

This clonotype was seen repeatedly, ten times or more. The rearrangement links TRBV7-3 to TRBJ2-2; D possibly uses TRBD1 or TRBD2 (5 bases each). CDR1 is SGHTA, CDR2 FQGTGA, per germline. The CDR3 consists of 17 residues. V dropped 3 bases and J dropped 4 bases, with 18 bases sitting between them. The CDR3 DNA sequence: TGTGCCAGCAGCTTGGGTACCGGGACGCTTGCCACCGGGGAGCTGTTTTTT. It translates to CASSLGTGTLATGELFF. Full variable domain (remainder filled in from reference TRBV7-3 and TRBJ2-2): GAGVSQTPSNKVTEKGKYVELRCDPISGHTALYWYRQSLGQGPEFLIYFQGTGAADDSGLPNDRFFAVRPEGSVSTLKIQRTERGDSAVYLCASSLGTGTLATGELFFGEGSRLTVL.

This clonotype has just a few counts. V and J are TRBV29-1 and TRBJ1-1; D not resolved. The V and J ends lost 5 bases and 1 base respectively, with 8 bases between them. This CDR3 is built from 12 residues. Germline CDR1 reads SQVTM; CDR2 reads ANQGSEA. The CDR3 spells CSVNPGNTEAFF. CDR3 nucleotides: TGCAGCGTTAACCCAGGGAACACTGAAGCTTTCTTT.

This clonotype was recorded at least ten times. This chain uses TRBV11-1 with TRBJ2-3; TRBD1 matches at 7 bases. Germline loops: CDR1 SGHAT, CDR2 FQDESV (reference sequence). J lost 4 bases, V lost 5 bases, and 6 bases had no gene match. The CDR3 spans 14 residues. CDR3 nucleotides: TGTGCCAGCAGCCAACACAGGGGTGCAGATACGCAGTATTTT. Encoded protein: CASSQHRGADTQYF.

This rearrangement joins TRBV20-1 to TRBJ1-4; 7 bases agree with TRBD1. The CDR3 consists of 16 residues. The germline V gene encodes CDR1 DFQATT and CDR2 SNEGSKA (reference sequence). J was trimmed by 6 bases and V by 0 bases; bases with no gene match: 10. The CDR3 is CSARDSLDRADEKLFF. For the CDR3, the DNA is TGCAGTGCTAGAGATTCCCTCGACAGGGCGGATGAAAAACTGTTTTTT.

This chain links TRBV7-9 with TRBJ2-1, with D perhaps TRBD1 (5 bases). V lost 5 bases, J lost 8 bases, and 19 bases lay in between. Germline CDR1 reads SEHNR; CDR2 reads FQNEAQ (reference sequence). The CDR3 consists of 15 residues. CDR3 sequence: CASSSPGQGIYEQFF. Here the CDR3 DNA reads TGTGCCAGCAGCAGTCCGGGTCAGGGAATCTATGAGCAGTTCTTC.

This clonotype was detected only a few times. This sequence joins TRBV9 and TRBJ2-7; D unresolved. V lost 4 bases and J 6 bases, leaving 17 bases between the germline ends. Germline V lookup: CDR1 SGDLS, CDR2 YYNGEE. The CDR3 has 14 residues. The CDR3 reads CASSPSDGSTEQYF. As DNA, the CDR3 is TGTGCCAGCAGCCCAAGCGACGGATCCACCGAGCAGTACTTC.

This clonotype turned up a few times. The gene calls are TRBV7-3 and TRBJ2-6, with a tentative D call TRBD2 (5 bases). This CDR3 region has 15 residues. CDR1 and CDR2 from the germline V gene are SGHTA and FQGTGA. V dropped 4 bases and J dropped 3 bases, with 10 bases sitting between them. The CDR3 bases are TGTGCCAGCAGCTCGAACAGCGGTGGGGCCAACGTCCTGACTTTC. This encodes CASSSNSGGANVLTF. The full variable domain, rest sourced from reference TRBV7-3 and TRBJ2-6, is GAGVSQTPSNKVTEKGKYVELRCDPISGHTALYWYRQSLGQGPEFLIYFQGTGAADDSGLPNDRFFAVRPEGSVSTLKIQRTERGDSAVYLCASSSNSGGANVLTFGAGSRLTVL.

This clonotype was picked up many times. The V gene is TRBV28, the J gene TRBJ2-7, with D perhaps TRBD2 (6 bases). Trimming stripped 2 bases from V and 7 bases from J, with 9 bases between. This CDR3 comprises 12 residues. Germline V gene sequence: CDR1 MDHEN, CDR2 SYDVKM. This CDR3 is CASSLAGWEQYF. CDR3 coding DNA: TGTGCCAGCAGTTTAGCGGGGTGGGAGCAGTACTTC.

This chain uses TRBV30 with TRBJ2-1; D is ambiguous. The CDR3 loop spans 12 amino acids. Germline V lookup: CDR1 GTSNPN, CDR2 SVGIG (reference sequence). Trimming left V 0 bases short and J 7 bases short, with 7 bases between. For the CDR3, the DNA is TGTGCCTGGAGTGTTGTCGAAAATGAGCAGTTCTTC. Residues: CAWSVVENEQFF.

This clonotype was seen only a few times. This chain joins TRBV5-5 and TRBJ2-7, with 8 positions matching TRBD1. The J segment lost 3 bases and the V segment lost 3 bases, leaving 5 bases of the junction unmatched. In germline, CDR1 is SGHKS, CDR2 YYEKEE (reference sequence). The CDR3 is 14 residues long. CDR3 region: CASSSGTGDYEQYF. In DNA, the CDR3 is TGTGCCAGCAGCTCAGGGACAGGTGACTACGAGCAGTACTTC.

The V call is TRBV4-1, the J call TRBJ1-3; D remains ambiguous. CDR3 size: 15 residues. The V end lost 0 bases, the J end lost 0 bases, and 6 bases lay between the germline ends. Germline-derived CDR1 and CDR2 are MGHRA and YSYEKL. CDR3: CASSQEGLSGNTIYF. CDR3 nucleotide sequence: TGCGCCAGCAGCCAAGAAGGACTCTCTGGAAACACCATATATTTT.

This sequence joins TRBV28 and TRBJ2-1; D may be TRBD1 or TRBD2 (5 bases each). V dropped 2 bases and J dropped 10 bases, with 21 bases sitting between them. Germline CDR1 MDHEN, CDR2 SYDVKM. The CDR3 runs 16 residues. The CDR3 reads CASSLVAEGTLGEQFF. The DNA for the CDR3 is TGTGCCAGCAGTTTAGTGGCAGAGGGGACCTTAGGGGAGCAGTTCTTC.

This sequence joins TRBV29-1 and TRBJ1-5, with TRBD1 matching 7 bases. CDR3 length equals 13 residues. V was clipped by 4 bases and J by 1 base; unmatched bases: 1. The germline V gene has CDR1 SQVTM and CDR2 ANQGSEA. The chain's CDR3 is CSVAQGSNQPQHF. The CDR3 DNA sequence: TGCAGCGTTGCACAGGGGAGCAATCAGCCCCAGCATTTT.

The chain has TRBV7-3 and TRBJ2-2, with D possibly being TRBD1 (5 bases). The V and J ends lost 0 bases and 5 bases respectively, with 16 bases between them. The CDR3 extends over 17 amino acids. Germline CDR1 is SGHTA and CDR2 is FQGTGA. For the CDR3, the DNA is TGTGCCAGCAGCTTAACGGCAGCCCAGGGTCGGACCGGGGAGCTGTTTTTT. This codes for CASSLTAAQGRTGELFF.

This clonotype was recorded many times. The CDR3 protein is CASSPLLAGLSYEQYF. The CDR3 nucleotides read TGTGCCAGCAGTCCATTACTAGCGGGGCTCTCCTACGAGCAGTACTTC. The genes are TRBV28 and TRBJ2-7, with 10 bases lining up with TRBD2. V lost 5 bases and J lost 0; bases outside the gene matches: 7. CDR1 and CDR2 from the germline V gene are MDHEN and SYDVKM. The CDR3 loop spans 16 amino acids.

Only a few counts were recorded for this clonotype. The rearrangement joins TRBV20-1 to TRBJ1-1, with D perhaps matching TRBD1 (6 bases). CDR1 and CDR2 from the germline V gene are DFQATT and SNEGSKA (reference sequence). V was trimmed by 0 bases and J by 2 bases, leaving 13 bases between them. The length of the CDR3 is 15 residues. The CDR3 nucleotides read TGCAGTGCTAGAGAAACAGGGATACTTAACACTGAAGCTTTCTTT. Its protein is CSARETGILNTEAFF.

This clonotype has a count of ten or more. CDR3: CASREAGAGYTF. The CDR3 DNA follows: TGTGCCAGCAGAGAGGCAGGGGCTGGCTACACCTTC. J is TRBJ1-2 and V is TRBV3-1; tentative D call: TRBD1 (6 bases). V lost 6 bases, J lost 7 bases, and 12 bases lay in between. The CDR3 extends over 12 amino acids. Germline-derived CDR1 and CDR2 are LGHDT and YNNKEL (reference sequence). Using reference TRBV3-1 and TRBJ1-2 for the parts outside the CDR3, the full variable domain is DTAVSQTPKYLVTQMGNDKSIKCEQNLGHDTMYWYKQDSKKFLKIMFSYNNKELIINETVPNRFSPKSPDKAHLNLHINSLELGDSAVYFCASREAGAGYTFGSGTRLTVV.

The chain recombines TRBV7-2 with TRBJ2-5; maybe TRBD2 (6 bases). Germline values: CDR1 SGHTA, CDR2 FQGNSA. The ends were cut back, 3 bases at V and 5 bases at J, with 10 bases in the middle. The CDR3 has 13 residues. The chain's CDR3 is CASSLGRRETQYF. In DNA form, the CDR3 reads TGTGCCAGCAGCTTGGGGAGGAGGGAGACCCAGTACTTC.